The 18 T cell receptor beta chains below all came from one sample that was sequenced in a study of regulatory T cells in long-lasting Graves disease. Noted time point: newly diagnosed GD, antithyroid drugs for less than 3 months. RNA extracted from PBMCs served as the sequencing template. In building TCR beta libraries, iRepertoire HTBI primers were used together with Arm-PCR of CDR3 regions. TCRdb passed the multiplex PCR reads through MiXCR, listing each CDR3 protein once. The sample includes hundreds of thousands of distinct CDR3 sequences, about 12% of them seen just once. The data were also submitted as part of a second study, on T cells in Graves' hyperthyroidism and ophthalmopathy.

Sequences were derived from peripheral blood mononuclear cells (PBMCs), sampled at new diagnosis, from a patient treated with antithyroid drugs. These receptor sequences come from a woman aged 25 to 39 with Graves disease.

The chain links TRBV20-1 to TRBJ1-2; D perhaps matches TRBD1 (5 bases). Germline V gives CDR1 DFQATT, CDR2 SNEGSKA (reference sequence). V lost 2 bases to trimming and J lost 0 bases, with 7 bases between them. The CDR3 spans 13 residues. CDR3 sequence (DNA): TGCAGTGCTAGACAGGGAGCTAACTATGGCTACACCTTC. Translating gives CSARQGANYGYTF.

This clonotype was counted at least ten times. The CDR3 loop reads CASNQMGLPYNEQFF. The CDR3 DNA is TGTGCCAGCAACCAGATGGGACTACCTTACAATGAGCAGTTCTTC. V and J are TRBV7-9 and TRBJ2-1; 7 positions agree with TRBD2. CDR3 length: 15 residues. V dropped 7 bases and J dropped 4; count of bases not matched to a gene: 10. Germline V CDR1 and CDR2: SEHNR, FQNEAQ (reference sequence).

The chain uses TRBV24-1 and TRBJ2-1; D possibly matches TRBD1 or TRBD2 (5 bases each). V was trimmed by 9 bases and J by 7 bases, leaving 18 bases between them. This CDR3 has 14 amino acids. Germline V gives CDR1 KGHDR, CDR2 SFDVKD. CDR3 bases: TGTGCCACCGCGTCGACGGGACCGAGAAATGAGCAGTTCTTC. This gives the protein CATASTGPRNEQFF.

This clonotype has ten or more counts. This sequence joins TRBV6-2 or TRBV6-3 and TRBJ2-3; 11 bases line up with TRBD2. CDR1 is MNHEY and CDR2 is SVGEGT in the germline V gene. Trimming at V came to 2 bases and at J to 3 bases, leaving 7 bases not matched to a gene. The CDR3 is 17 residues long. CDR3 region: CASSYNPLAGGTDTQYF. CDR3 DNA sequence: TGTGCCAGCAGTTACAACCCCCTAGCGGGAGGAACAGATACGCAGTATTTT.

The sample holds many counts of this clonotype. The chain couples TRBV10-3 to TRBJ1-6; the D gene is possibly TRBD1 (5 bases). Germline values: CDR1 ENHRY, CDR2 SYGVKD. V gave up 3 bases and J gave up 5 bases, with 8 bases separating them. The CDR3 covers 14 residues. CDR3: CAISDREHNSPLHF. The CDR3, as DNA: TGTGCCATCAGTGACAGGGAACATAATTCACCCCTCCACTTT.

At least ten counts were recorded for this clonotype. V gene TRBV18 combines with J gene TRBJ2-1, with D perhaps assigned TRBD1 or TRBD2 (5 bases each). Trimming left V 3 bases short and J 8 bases short, with 11 bases between. Germline V gene sequence: CDR1 KGHSH, CDR2 LQKENI. The CDR3 totals 13 residues. The CDR3 loop is CASSPSRGDEQFF. The CDR3 DNA follows: TGTGCCAGCTCACCGTCTCGGGGCGATGAGCAGTTCTTC. The full variable domain, in which reference TRBV18 and TRBJ2-1 provide the parts outside the CDR3, is NAGVMQNPRHLVRRRGQEARLRCSPMKGHSHVYWYRQLPEEGLKFMVYLQKENIIDESGMPKERFSAEFPKEGPSILRIQQVVRGDSAAYFCASSPSRGDEQFFGPGTRLTVL.

This clonotype was counted many times. The V call is TRBV27, the J call TRBJ2-1, with 10 bases aligning to TRBD2. J was trimmed by 4 bases and V by 4 bases; bases with no gene match: 16. This CDR3 comprises 19 residues. CDR1 is MNHEY, CDR2 SMNVEV, per germline (reference sequence). CDR3 region: CASSSGPEASGSLYNEQFF. Written as DNA, the CDR3 is TGTGCCAGCAGTTCGGGACCCGAGGCTAGCGGGAGCTTATACAATGAGCAGTTCTTC.

This clonotype has a count of ten or more. The chain couples TRBV20-1 to TRBJ1-6; the D gene is possibly TRBD1 (5 bases). The CDR3 is 14 amino acids. Trimming left V 0 bases short and J 6 bases short, with 9 bases between. Germline CDR1 and CDR2: DFQATT and SNEGSKA (reference sequence). CDR3 amino acids: CSARDRDGNSPLHF. The CDR3 DNA is TGCAGTGCTAGAGACAGGGACGGTAATTCACCCCTCCACTTT.

To note about this clonotype: A much larger clone lies a single base off, so this may be a read error. Written as DNA, the CDR3 is TGTGCCAGCTCACCGGGACTCCAGTACCAAGAGACCCAGCACTTC. This codes for CASSPGLQYQETQHF. The rearrangement uses TRBV18 and TRBJ2-5, with a tentative D call TRBD2 (6 bases). The CDR3 sequence is 15 residues long. The V gene's germline CDR1 is KGHSH and CDR2 LQKENI.

This clonotype was observed at least ten times. The rearrangement joins TRBV29-1 to TRBJ2-3; tentative D call: TRBD1 (6 bases). CDR3 length equals 15 residues. V lost 7 bases, J lost 0 bases, and 17 bases lay in between. Germline V lookup: CDR1 SQVTM, CDR2 ANQGSEA. The CDR3 loop reads CSAFYRDLSTDTQYF. DNA for the CDR3: TGCAGCGCCTTCTACAGGGACCTAAGCACAGATACGCAGTATTTT.

The rearrangement uses TRBV28 and TRBJ1-1; unclear D gene. From germline, CDR1 is MDHEN and CDR2 SYDVKM. Between the trimmed V and J ends, which lost 10 bases and 0 bases, there was a span of 12 bases. The CDR3 has 13 residues. The CDR3 bases are TGTGCCACCACCCTTGGACTGAACACTGAAGCTTTCTTT. This encodes CATTLGLNTEAFF.

This clonotype was recorded many times. The chain employs TRBV28 and TRBJ2-7; TRBD2 agrees at 10 bases. The CDR3 consists of 13 residues. CDR1 MDHEN and CDR2 SYDVKM come from the germline V gene. CDR3 protein: CAVTASGSYEQYF. Here the CDR3 DNA reads TGTGCGGTAACCGCTAGCGGGAGCTACGAGCAGTACTTC. Variable domain in full (rest from reference TRBV28 and TRBJ2-7): DVKVTQSSRYLVKRTGEKVFLECVQDMDHENMFWYRQDPGLGLRLIYFSYDVKMKEKGDIPEGYSVSREKKERFSLILESASTNQTSMYLCAVTASGSYEQYFGPGTRLTVT.

A few counts support this clonotype. The rearrangement joins TRBV29-1 to TRBJ2-2; D gene uncertain. Germline V lookup: CDR1 SQVTM, CDR2 ANQGSEA. Trimming pared 2 bases from V and 6 bases from J, leaving 4 bases between. The CDR3 spans 11 residues. As DNA, the CDR3 is TGCAGCGTTGAACGAGCCGGGGAGCTGTTTTTT. Translating it yields CSVERAGELFF.

This clonotype appeared many times. CDR3 protein: CSVTPGGAYEQYF. The CDR3 nucleotides are TGCAGCGTTACTCCGGGGGGTGCCTACGAGCAGTACTTC. The chain uses TRBV29-1 and TRBJ2-7; TRBD2 matches 7 bases. V dropped 5 bases and J dropped 2; count of bases not matched to a gene: 6. Per germline, CDR1 SQVTM and CDR2 ANQGSEA. The CDR3 loop spans 13 amino acids.

This clonotype was counted a few times. With a much larger clone just one base away, this may be a read error. V gene TRBV2 combines with J gene TRBJ1-5; 10 bases align to TRBD1. CDR1 is SNHLY and CDR2 is FYNNEI in the germline V gene. There are 15 residues in the CDR3. Trimming removed 2 bases from V and 9 bases from J; junction bases left unmatched: 7. The chain's CDR3 is CASSERQGASRPQHF. The CDR3 DNA sequence: TGTGCCAGCAGTGAACGACAGGGGGCCAGTCGGCCCCAGCATTTT. Using reference TRBV2 and TRBJ1-5 for the parts outside the CDR3, the full variable domain is EPEVTQTPSHQVTQMGQEVILRCVPISNHLYFYWYRQILGQKVEFLVSFYNNEISEKSEIFDDQFSVERPDGSNFTLKIRSTKLEDSAMYFCASSERQGASRPQHFGDGTRLSIL.

This clonotype has a count of ten or more. The junction departs from germline at one end; a sequencing error may be responsible. The chain uses TRBV24-1 and TRBJ1-1; 9 nucleotides agree with TRBD1. Germline CDR1 and CDR2: KGHDR and SFDVKD. This CDR3 region has 13 residues. CDR3 sequence: CATSDKRDRDWHF. In nucleotides, the CDR3 is TGTGCCACCAGTGATAAACGGGACAGGGATTGGCACTTT.

This clonotype was detected ten times or more. This chain links TRBV28 with TRBJ1-2; D call uncertain. The CDR3 loop spans 12 amino acids. Germline CDR1 and CDR2: MDHEN and SYDVKM. V dropped 6 bases and J dropped 5 bases, with 10 bases sitting between them. The CDR3 DNA is TGTGCCAGCAGCCCCTGGGGATATGGCTACACCTTC. Translation: CASSPWGYGYTF.

V is TRBV4-3 and J is TRBJ2-1; 7 bases match TRBD2. The CDR3 covers 15 residues. CDR1 and CDR2 from the germline V gene are LGHNA and YSLEER. The V gene end was trimmed by 1 base and the J gene end by 1 base; junction bases not matched to a gene: 1. This chain's CDR3 is CASSQASGSYNEQFF. DNA of the CDR3: TGCGCCAGCAGCCAAGCTAGCGGTTCCTACAATGAGCAGTTCTTC.